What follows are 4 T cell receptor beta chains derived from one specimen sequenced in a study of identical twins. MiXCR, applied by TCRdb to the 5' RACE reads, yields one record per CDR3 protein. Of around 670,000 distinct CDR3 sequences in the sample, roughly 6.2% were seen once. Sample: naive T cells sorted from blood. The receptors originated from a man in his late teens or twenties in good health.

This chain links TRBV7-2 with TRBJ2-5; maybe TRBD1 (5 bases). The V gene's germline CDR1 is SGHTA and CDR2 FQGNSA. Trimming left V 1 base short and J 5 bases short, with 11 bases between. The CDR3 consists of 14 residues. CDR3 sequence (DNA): TGTGCCAGCAGCTTAGAGGGGTCATCGGAGACCCAGTACTTC. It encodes CASSLEGSSETQYF.

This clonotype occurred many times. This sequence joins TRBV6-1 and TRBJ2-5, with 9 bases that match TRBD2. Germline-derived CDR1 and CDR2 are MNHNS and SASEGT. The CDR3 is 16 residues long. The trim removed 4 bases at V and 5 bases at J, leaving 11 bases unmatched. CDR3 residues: CASSAVPGGREETQYF. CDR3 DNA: TGTGCCAGCAGTGCTGTTCCTGGCGGGAGGGAGGAGACCCAGTACTTC.

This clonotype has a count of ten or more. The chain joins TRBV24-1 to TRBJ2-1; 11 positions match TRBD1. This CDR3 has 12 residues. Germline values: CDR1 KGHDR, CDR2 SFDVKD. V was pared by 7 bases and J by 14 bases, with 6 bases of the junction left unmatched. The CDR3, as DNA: TGTGCCACCAGCGGGGGGACAGGGGGAGAGTTCTTC. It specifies CATSGGTGGEFF.

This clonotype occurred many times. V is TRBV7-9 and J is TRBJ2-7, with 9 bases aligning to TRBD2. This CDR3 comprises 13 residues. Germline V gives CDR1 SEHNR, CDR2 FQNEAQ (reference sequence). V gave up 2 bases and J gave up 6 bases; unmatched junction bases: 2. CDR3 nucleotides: TGTGCCAGCAGCTTAAGCGGGAGGAGCGAGCAGTACGTC. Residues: CASSLSGRSEQYV.